Presented here are 21 T cell receptor beta chains from one specimen sequenced in a study of blood T cell repertoires in COVID-19. Generated by immunoSEQ multiplex PCR, the TCRdb table keeps only in-frame clones and is missing some. The sample has approximately 170,000 clones, roughly nine tenths seen once; the top ten hold 3% to 4%. The specimen was peripheral blood. The receptor source for this set is a woman in her seventies with acute or convalescent COVID-19.

The rearrangement links TRBV6-2 or TRBV6-3 to TRBJ2-3; 7 bases are a match to TRBD2. The CDR3 contains 15 residues. Germline V gene data show CDR1 as MNHEY and CDR2 as SVGEGT. The V segment lost 2 bases and the J segment 0 bases; nucleotides outside the gene matches: 2. The CDR3 coding sequence is TGTGCCAGCAGTTACGATAGCGGGAGCACAGATACGCAGTATTTT. Protein sequence: CASSYDSGSTDTQYF.

This clone was seen only a few times. The chain recombines TRBV19 with TRBJ1-1; 8 bases line up with TRBD1. Per germline, CDR1 LNHDA and CDR2 SQIVND (reference sequence). The trim removed 6 bases at V and 7 bases at J, leaving 7 bases unmatched. The CDR3 runs 13 residues. The CDR3: CASSSARGREAFF. As DNA, the CDR3 is TGTGCCAGTAGCTCGGCCAGGGGGCGTGAAGCTTTCTTT.

V and J are TRBV7-7 and TRBJ2-2; weak D call: TRBD1 (5 bases). The CDR3 runs 18 residues. V gave up 5 bases and J gave up 3 bases, with 22 bases separating them. From germline, CDR1 is SSHAT and CDR2 FNYEAQ (reference sequence). This CDR3 is CASSLGTIGQGYTGELFF. The CDR3 DNA reads as TGTGCCAGCAGCCTAGGAACAATCGGGCAGGGCTACACCGGGGAGCTGTTTTTT.

The chain has TRBV4-2 and TRBJ1-3; TRBD1 matches at 9 bases. The CDR3 is 19 residues long. V dropped 1 base and J dropped 1; count of bases not matched to a gene: 11. Germline-derived CDR1 and CDR2 are LGHNA and YNFKEQ. The CDR3 sequence: CASSQALPGDRVSGNTIYF. In DNA, the CDR3 is TGTGCCAGCAGCCAAGCTCTCCCCGGGGACAGGGTTTCTGGAAACACCATATATTTT.

V usage is TRBV7-6 and J usage is TRBJ2-7; D is undetermined. V was pared by 3 bases and J by 2 bases, with 5 bases between. Looked up from germline, CDR1 is SGHVS and CDR2 is FNYEAQ. The CDR3 has 12 residues. CDR3 residues: CASSLNTYEQYF. The CDR3 DNA sequence: TGTGCCAGCAGCTTGAACACCTACGAGCAGTACTTC.

Only one count was recorded for this clone. The chain has TRBV10-1 and TRBJ2-3; 7 nucleotides align to TRBD1. Germline V lookup: CDR1 WNHNN, CDR2 SYGVQD (reference sequence). The length of the CDR3 is 15 residues. After removal of 8 bases from V and 3 bases from J, the junction contained 11 bases not matched to a gene. The CDR3 DNA is TGCGCCAGCTCTCAGAGACAGGGATCGACAGATACGCAGTATTTT. Translation gives CASSQRQGSTDTQYF.

The chain recombines TRBV2 with TRBJ1-4; no reliable D call. This CDR3 contains 14 residues. Trimming removed 7 bases from V and 3 bases from J, with 12 bases in between. The V gene's germline CDR1 is SNHLY and CDR2 FYNNEI. The DNA of the CDR3 is TGTGCCAGCAATCGGGTTTCGGCTAATGAAAAACTGTTTTTT. It is translated as CASNRVSANEKLFF.

V is TRBV25-1 and J is TRBJ2-7, with 7 bases fitting TRBD1. The germline gives CDR1 MGHDK, CDR2 SYGVNS. CDR3 size: 15 residues. Trimming removed 4 bases from V and 5 bases from J; junction bases left unmatched: 11. CDR3 bases: TGTGCCAGCAGTGCGATGAGACAGGGATTTGACGAGCAGTACTTC. It specifies CASSAMRQGFDEQYF.

J is TRBJ2-7 and V is TRBV7-9, with 12 bases matching TRBD2. Trimming removed 5 bases from V and 2 bases from J; junction bases left unmatched: 7. The germline CDR1 and CDR2 sequences are SEHNR and FQNEAQ (reference sequence). The CDR3 runs 16 residues. Written as DNA, the CDR3 is TGTGCCAGCAGCAGACGGACTAGCGGGATAACCTACGAGCAGTACTTC. Its protein product is CASSRRTSGITYEQYF.

The V and J genes are TRBV19 and TRBJ1-3; 7 positions match TRBD1. Trimming cost V 6 bases and J 1 base; bases outside gene matches: 3. Germline values: CDR1 LNHDA, CDR2 SQIVND (reference sequence). The CDR3 runs to 14 residues. Written as DNA, the CDR3 is TGTGCCAGTAGCACAGGGGCGTCTGGAAACACCATATATTTT. Amino acids: CASSTGASGNTIYF.

The chain carries TRBV6-2 or TRBV6-3 and TRBJ1-1; D perhaps matches TRBD1 (6 bases). CDR1 is MNHEY and CDR2 is SVGEGT in the germline V gene. The CDR3 is made up of 16 amino acids. V lost 0 bases and J lost 7, with 18 bases in between. As DNA, the CDR3 is TGTGCCAGCAGTTACTCCCTGGGAGGGGGAACCGGTGAAGCTTTCTTT. It yields the protein CASSYSLGGGTGEAFF.

The chain uses TRBV5-1 and TRBJ1-2; the match to TRBD1 covers 12 bases. The CDR3 spans 16 residues. Germline V gene lookup returns CDR1 SGHRS and CDR2 YFSETQ. The junction had 9 bases not matched to a gene; V was cut back by 5 bases and J by 4 bases. CDR3 region: CASRKTGTGGAYGYTF. The CDR3 nucleotides are TGCGCCAGCAGAAAAACCGGGACAGGGGGCGCCTATGGCTACACCTTC.

The gene calls are TRBV12-3 or TRBV12-4 and TRBJ1-5; weak D call: TRBD1 (5 bases). Trimming left V 4 bases short and J 7 bases short, with 8 bases between. The CDR3 extends over 12 amino acids. CDR3 sequence: CASSYGGQPQHF. The CDR3, as DNA: TGTGCCAGCAGTTACGGGGGGCAGCCCCAGCATTTT.

The rearrangement joins TRBV7-9 to TRBJ1-5; perhaps TRBD1 as D (5 bases). The CDR3 spans 17 residues. The germline CDR1 and CDR2 sequences are SEHNR and FQNEAQ (reference sequence). V lost 5 bases, J lost 7 bases, and 24 bases lay in between. This chain's CDR3 is CASSQGGAGSYGQPQHF. The CDR3 region has the DNA TGTGCCAGCAGCCAAGGAGGGGCAGGTTCCTACGGGCAGCCCCAGCATTTT.

V usage is TRBV9 and J usage is TRBJ2-1; 9 nucleotides line up with TRBD2. This CDR3 spans 17 amino acids. V was clipped by 0 bases and J by 6 bases; unmatched bases: 10. CDR1 is SGDLS and CDR2 is YYNGEE in the germline V gene. CDR3 DNA sequence: TGTGCCAGCAGCGTAGGAGGGGGCGGGAGGGCCATCAATGAGCAGTTCTTC. Residues: CASSVGGGGRAINEQFF. Full variable domain (missing parts from reference TRBV9 and TRBJ2-1): DSGVTQTPKHLITATGQRVTLRCSPRSGDLSVYWYQQSLDQGLQFLIQYYNGEERAKGNILERFSAQQFPDLHSELNLSSLELGDSALYFCASSVGGGGRAINEQFFGPGTRLTVL.

The table lists this clone with a few counts. The CDR3 DNA reads TGTGCCAGCAGTAAGTCTAGCCCCGAGCAGTACTTC. Residues: CASSKSSPEQYF. V usage is TRBV12-3 or TRBV12-4 and J usage is TRBJ2-7; tentative D call: TRBD2 (5 bases). The V end lost 5 bases, the J end lost 6 bases, and 11 bases lay between the germline ends. This CDR3 has 12 residues.

The J gene is TRBJ2-1, the V gene TRBV4-1, with TRBD1 identical over 7 bases. Germline V lookup: CDR1 MGHRA, CDR2 YSYEKL. The V gene end was trimmed by 5 bases and the J gene end by 5 bases; junction bases not matched to a gene: 9. The CDR3 is made up of 15 amino acids. The chain's CDR3 is CASSSGQVGDNEQFF. Here the CDR3 DNA reads TGCGCCAGCAGCTCTGGACAGGTAGGGGACAATGAGCAGTTCTTC.

The chain has TRBV2 and TRBJ2-7, with 7 bases matching TRBD2. With V trimmed by 4 bases and J by 2 bases, 8 bases remained unmatched. This CDR3 has 15 residues. Germline CDR1 reads SNHLY; CDR2 reads FYNNEI. CDR3 nucleotides: TGTGCCAGCAGTGTTGGGGCTAGCGGAACCTACGAGCAGTACTTC. Protein product: CASSVGASGTYEQYF.

This clone has just one count. The rearrangement uses TRBV28 and TRBJ2-3, with a tentative D call TRBD1 (6 bases). Trimming pared 8 bases from V and 9 bases from J, leaving 12 bases between. This CDR3 has 11 amino acids. Per the germline V gene, CDR1 is MDHEN and CDR2 is SYDVKM. CDR3 sequence: CASGGRETQYF. The CDR3 region has the DNA TGTGCCAGCGGGGGCAGAGAAACGCAGTATTTT.

This rearrangement joins TRBV7-2 to TRBJ1-5; D is possibly TRBD1 (5 bases). Trimming removed 5 bases at V and 9 bases at J, with 17 bases between. There are 14 residues in the CDR3. Germline lookup yields CDR1 SGHTA and CDR2 FQGNSA. Here the CDR3 reads CASSHRGVAVPQHF. The CDR3 DNA reads as TGTGCCAGCAGCCATCGGGGGGTGGCAGTGCCCCAGCATTTT.

Here the CDR3 reads CASSQQRGDYNEQFF. Written as DNA, the CDR3 is TGCGCCAGCAGCCAACAGCGGGGGGACTACAATGAGCAGTTCTTC. The chain recombines TRBV4-1 with TRBJ2-1; TRBD2 agrees at 9 bases. The CDR3 extends over 15 amino acids. CDR1 is MGHRA, CDR2 YSYEKL, per germline. V was clipped by 2 bases and J by 3 bases; unmatched bases: 2.